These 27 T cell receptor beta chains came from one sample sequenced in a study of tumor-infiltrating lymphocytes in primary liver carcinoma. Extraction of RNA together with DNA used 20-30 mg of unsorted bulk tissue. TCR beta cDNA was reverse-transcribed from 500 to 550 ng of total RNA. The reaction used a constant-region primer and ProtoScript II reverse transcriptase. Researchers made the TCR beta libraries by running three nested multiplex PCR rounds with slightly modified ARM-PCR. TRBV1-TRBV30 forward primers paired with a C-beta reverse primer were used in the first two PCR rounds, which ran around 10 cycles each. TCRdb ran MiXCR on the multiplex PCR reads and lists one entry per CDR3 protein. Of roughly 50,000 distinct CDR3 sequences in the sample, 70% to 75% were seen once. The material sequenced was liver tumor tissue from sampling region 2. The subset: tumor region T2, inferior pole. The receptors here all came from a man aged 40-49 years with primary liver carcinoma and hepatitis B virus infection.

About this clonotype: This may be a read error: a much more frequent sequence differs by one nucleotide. CDR3 sequence reads: CATTLTRGNYNEQFF. CDR3 coding DNA: TGTGCCACCACCCTCACCCGGGGCAACTACAATGAGCAGTTCTTC. V is TRBV6-6 and J is TRBJ2-1; tentatively, D is TRBD1 or TRBD2 (5 bases each). The CDR3 length is 15 residues. Germline assignment: CDR1 MNHNY and CDR2 SVGAGI (reference sequence). Trimming pared 10 bases from V and 3 bases from J, leaving 19 bases between.

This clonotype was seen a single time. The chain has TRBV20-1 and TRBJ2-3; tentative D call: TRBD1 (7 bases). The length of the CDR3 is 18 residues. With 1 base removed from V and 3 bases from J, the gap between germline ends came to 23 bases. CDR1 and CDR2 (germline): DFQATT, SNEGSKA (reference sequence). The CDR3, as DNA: TGCAGTGCTAGAGGGGGACAGCCGGGACTCAAGATAACAGATACGCAGTATTTT. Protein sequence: CSARGGQPGLKITDTQYF.

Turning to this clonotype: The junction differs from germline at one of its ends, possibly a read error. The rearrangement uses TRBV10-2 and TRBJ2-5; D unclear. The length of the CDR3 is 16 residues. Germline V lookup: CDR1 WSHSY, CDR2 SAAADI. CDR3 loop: CASTEATTSCQETQYF. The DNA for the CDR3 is TGCGCCAGCACTGAGGCGACAACATCGTGCCAAGAGACCCAGTACTTC.

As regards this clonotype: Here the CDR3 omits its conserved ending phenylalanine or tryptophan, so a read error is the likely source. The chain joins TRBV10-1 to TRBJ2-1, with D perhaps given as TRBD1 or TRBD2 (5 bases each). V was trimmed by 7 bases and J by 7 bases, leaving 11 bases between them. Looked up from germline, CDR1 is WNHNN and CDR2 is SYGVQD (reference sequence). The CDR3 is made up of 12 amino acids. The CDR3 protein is CASNEWGNEQFL. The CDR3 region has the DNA TGCGCCAGCAATGAATGGGGGAATGAGCAGTTCCTT.

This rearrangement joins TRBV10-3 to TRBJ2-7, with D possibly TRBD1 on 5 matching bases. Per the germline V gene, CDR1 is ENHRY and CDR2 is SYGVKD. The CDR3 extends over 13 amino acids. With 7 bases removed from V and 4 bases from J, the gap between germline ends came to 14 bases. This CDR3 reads CAIIRTQSYEQYF. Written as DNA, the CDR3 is TGTGCCATCATAAGGACACAGTCTTACGAGCAGTACTTC.

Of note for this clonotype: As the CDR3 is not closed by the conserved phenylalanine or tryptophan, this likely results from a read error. CDR3 DNA: TGTGCCAGTAGCTCAGTGGCGCTAGCAGGAACCGGGGAGCTGTTTTCT. It specifies CASSSVALAGTGELFS. The chain has TRBV11-2 and TRBJ2-2; a possible D gene is TRBD2 (5 bases). This CDR3 has 16 residues. Germline values: CDR1 SGHAT, CDR2 FQNNGV.

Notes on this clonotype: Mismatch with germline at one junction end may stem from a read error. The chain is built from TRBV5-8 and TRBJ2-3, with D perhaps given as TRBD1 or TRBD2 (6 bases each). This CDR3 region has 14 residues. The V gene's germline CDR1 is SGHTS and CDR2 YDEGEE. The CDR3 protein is CTSSFDRGADTQYF. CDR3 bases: TGCACCAGCAGCTTCGATAGGGGGGCAGATACACAGTATTTT.

This CDR3 is CASRPGESYEQYF. The CDR3 DNA follows: TGTGCCAGTAGGCCCGGAGAAAGCTACGAGCAGTACTTC. The rearrangement joins TRBV7-9 to TRBJ2-7; D is unresolved. Germline loops: CDR1 SEHNR, CDR2 FQNEAQ (reference sequence). Between the trimmed V and J ends, which lost 9 bases and 3 bases, there was a span of 15 bases. The CDR3 runs to 13 residues.

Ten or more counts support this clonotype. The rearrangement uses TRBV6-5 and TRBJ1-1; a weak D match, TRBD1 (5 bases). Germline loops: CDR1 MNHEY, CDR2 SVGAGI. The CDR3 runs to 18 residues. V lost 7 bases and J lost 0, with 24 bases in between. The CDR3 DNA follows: TGTGCCAGCACCCCACACAGGTTGGGGAAGGGGCTGAACACTGAAGCTTTCTTT. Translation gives CASTPHRLGKGLNTEAFF.

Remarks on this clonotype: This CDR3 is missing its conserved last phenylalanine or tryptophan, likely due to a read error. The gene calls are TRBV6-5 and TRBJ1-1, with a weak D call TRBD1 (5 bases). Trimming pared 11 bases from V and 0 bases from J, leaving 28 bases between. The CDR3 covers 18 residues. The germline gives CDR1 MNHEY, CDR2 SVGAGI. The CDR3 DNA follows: TGTGCCGGCACCCCACACAGGTTGGGGAAGGGGCTGAACACTGAAGCTTTCCTT. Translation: CAGTPHRLGKGLNTEAFL.

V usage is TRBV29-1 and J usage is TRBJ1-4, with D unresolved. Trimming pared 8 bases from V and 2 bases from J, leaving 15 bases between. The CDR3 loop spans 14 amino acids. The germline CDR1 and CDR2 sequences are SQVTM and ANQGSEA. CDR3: CSIGVTYTNEKLFF. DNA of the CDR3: TGCAGCATTGGAGTGACCTATACTAATGAAAAACTGTTTTTT.

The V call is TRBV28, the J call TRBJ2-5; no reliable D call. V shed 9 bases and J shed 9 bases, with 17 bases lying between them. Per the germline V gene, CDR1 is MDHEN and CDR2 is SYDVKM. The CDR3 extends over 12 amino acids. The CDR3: CASSPVGEAQYF. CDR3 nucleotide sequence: TGTGCCAGTAGCCCAGTGGGTGAGGCCCAGTACTTC. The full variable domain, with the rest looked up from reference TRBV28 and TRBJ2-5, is DVKVTQSSRYLVKRTGEKVFLECVQDMDHENMFWYRQDPGLGLRLIYFSYDVKMKEKGDIPEGYSVSREKKERFSLILESASTNQTSMYLCASSPVGEAQYFGPGTRLLVL.

CDR3 protein: CASSYALDGAGELFF. CDR3 nucleotides: TGTGCCAGCAGTTATGCATTGGACGGCGCCGGGGAGCTGTTTTTT. This chain uses TRBV6-5 with TRBJ2-2; D is ambiguous. Between the trimmed V and J ends, which lost 3 bases and 6 bases, there was a span of 14 bases. This CDR3 has 15 amino acids. The germline V gene encodes CDR1 MNHEY and CDR2 SVGAGI.

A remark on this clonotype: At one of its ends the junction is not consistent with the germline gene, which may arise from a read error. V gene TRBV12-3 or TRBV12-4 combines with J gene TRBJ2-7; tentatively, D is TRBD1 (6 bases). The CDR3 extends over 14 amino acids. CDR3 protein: CASRLGTRSYEEHF. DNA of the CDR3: TGTGCCAGCAGACTAGGGACAAGGTCCTACGAGGAGCACTTC.

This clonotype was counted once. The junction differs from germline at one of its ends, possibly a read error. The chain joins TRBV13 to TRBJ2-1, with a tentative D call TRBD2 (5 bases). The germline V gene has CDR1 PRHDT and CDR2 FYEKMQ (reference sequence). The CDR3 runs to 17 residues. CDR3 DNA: TGTGCCAGCAGCTTAGGTGGAGGCAGAAGATCCTACAATCAGCAGTTCTTC. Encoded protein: CASSLGGGRRSYNQQFF.

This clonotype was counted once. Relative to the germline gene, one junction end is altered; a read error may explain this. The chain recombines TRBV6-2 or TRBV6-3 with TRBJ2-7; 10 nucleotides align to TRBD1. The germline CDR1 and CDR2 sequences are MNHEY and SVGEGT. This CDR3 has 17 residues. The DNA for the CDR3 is TGTACCAGCAGTCCCTACTCCCAAGGACAGGGGGTCTATGAGCAGTACTTC. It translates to CTSSPYSQGQGVYEQYF.

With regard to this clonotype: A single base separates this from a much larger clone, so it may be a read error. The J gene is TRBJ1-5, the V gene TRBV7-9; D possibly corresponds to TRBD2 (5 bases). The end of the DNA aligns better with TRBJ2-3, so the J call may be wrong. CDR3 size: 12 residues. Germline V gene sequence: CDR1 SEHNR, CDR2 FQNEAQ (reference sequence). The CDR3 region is CASSPLDQPQYF. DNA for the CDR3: TGTGCCAGCAGCCCACTAGATCAGCCCCAGTATTTT.

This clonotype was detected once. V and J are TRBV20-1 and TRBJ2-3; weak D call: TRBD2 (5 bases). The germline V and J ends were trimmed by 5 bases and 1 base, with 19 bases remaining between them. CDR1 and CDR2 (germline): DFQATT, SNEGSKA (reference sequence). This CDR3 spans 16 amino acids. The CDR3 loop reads CSAHPANNSGTDTQYF. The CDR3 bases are TGCAGTGCTCACCCGGCGAATAATAGCGGCACAGATACGCAGTATTTT.

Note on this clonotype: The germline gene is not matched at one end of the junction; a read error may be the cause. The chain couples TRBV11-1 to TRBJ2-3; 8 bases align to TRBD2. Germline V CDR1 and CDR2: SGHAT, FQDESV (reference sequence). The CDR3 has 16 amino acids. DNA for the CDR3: TGTGCCAGCAGCAGGGGACTAGTGGTTAGCATAGATACGCAGTATTTT. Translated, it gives CASSRGLVVSIDTQYF.

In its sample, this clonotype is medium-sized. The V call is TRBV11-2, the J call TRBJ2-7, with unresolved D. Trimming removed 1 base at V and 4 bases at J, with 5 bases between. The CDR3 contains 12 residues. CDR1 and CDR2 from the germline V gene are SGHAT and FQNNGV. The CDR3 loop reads CASSLGKYEQYF. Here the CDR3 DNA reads TGTGCCAGCAGCTTAGGGAAATACGAGCAGTACTTC.

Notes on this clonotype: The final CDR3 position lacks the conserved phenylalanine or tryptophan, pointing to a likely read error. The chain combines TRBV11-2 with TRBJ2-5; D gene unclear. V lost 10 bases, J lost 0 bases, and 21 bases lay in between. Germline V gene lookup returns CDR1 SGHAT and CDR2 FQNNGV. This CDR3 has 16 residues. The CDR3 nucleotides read TGTGCCAACAAATCCCGCGACTCGGCCCACCAAGAGACCCAGTACTCC. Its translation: CANKSRDSAHQETQYS.

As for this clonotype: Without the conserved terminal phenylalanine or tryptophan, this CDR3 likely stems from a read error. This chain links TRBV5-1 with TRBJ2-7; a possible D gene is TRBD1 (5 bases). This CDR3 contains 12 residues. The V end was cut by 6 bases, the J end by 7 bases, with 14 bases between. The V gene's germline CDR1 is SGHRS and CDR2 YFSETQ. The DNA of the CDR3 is TGCGCCAGCACCGATTTAGGGGCTGAGCAGTACTTA. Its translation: CASTDLGAEQYL.

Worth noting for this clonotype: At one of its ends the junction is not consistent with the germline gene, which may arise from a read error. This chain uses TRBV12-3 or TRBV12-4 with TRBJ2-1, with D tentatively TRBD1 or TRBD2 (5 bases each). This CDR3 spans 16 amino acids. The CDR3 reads CATSSARTERGNEQFF. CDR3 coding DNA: TGTGCCACCAGTTCAGCTAGGACTGAGAGGGGCAATGAGCAGTTCTTC.

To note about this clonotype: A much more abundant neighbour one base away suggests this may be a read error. CDR3 amino acids: CAWDPRQGAGQPQHF. CDR3 nucleotides: TGTGCCTGGGACCCCAGACAGGGCGCGGGTCAGCCCCAGCATTTT. This chain uses TRBV30 with TRBJ1-5; TRBD1 agrees at 7 bases. Trimming took 5 bases from V and 6 from J; bases not matched to a gene: 13. Germline V gene sequence: CDR1 GTSNPN, CDR2 SVGIG (reference sequence). The CDR3 consists of 15 residues.

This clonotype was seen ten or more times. CDR3 DNA sequence: TGTGCCAGCAGCTTGGCCCCCGGGGAGCTGTTTTTT. This codes for CASSLAPGELFF. V usage is TRBV5-6 and J usage is TRBJ2-2; no reliable D call. The CDR3 is 12 residues long. Germline V gives CDR1 SGHDT, CDR2 YYEEEE. Trimming removed 0 bases at V and 6 bases at J, with 3 bases between.

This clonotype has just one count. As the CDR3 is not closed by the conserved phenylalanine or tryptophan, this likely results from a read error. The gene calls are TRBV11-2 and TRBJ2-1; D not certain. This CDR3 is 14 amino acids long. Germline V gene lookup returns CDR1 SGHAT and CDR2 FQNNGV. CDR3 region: CASSSASPGNVQFL. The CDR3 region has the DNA TGTGCCAGCAGTTCAGCGAGCCCTGGGAATGTGCAGTTCCTC.

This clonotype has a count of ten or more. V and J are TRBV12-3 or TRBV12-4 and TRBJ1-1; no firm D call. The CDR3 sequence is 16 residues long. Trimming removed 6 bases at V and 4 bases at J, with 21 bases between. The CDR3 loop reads CASRPKLKVRVTEAFF. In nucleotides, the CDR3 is TGTGCCAGCAGGCCTAAACTTAAGGTGAGGGTCACTGAAGCTTTCTTT.